The TCR beta chain described here comes from a study of shared clonotypes between healthy human individuals. Profiling relied on immunoSEQ multiplex PCR, and the TCRdb table lists in-frame clones only, not all of them. The table has roughly 1.4 million clones, approximately 98.5% seen once. CDR3 length equals 15 residues. Germline CDR1 SGHDT, CDR2 YYEEEE. With 4 bases clipped from V and 7 bases from J, the junction kept 8 bases outside the gene matches. The sequence derives from a man between 25 and 39 years old in good health. Sequences were obtained from naive CD4+ T cells sorted from blood. The subset was: CD45RA+ positively selected. The chain couples TRBV5-6 to TRBJ2-2; 9 positions match TRBD2. This CDR3 reads CASSLWGLAIGELFF. CDR3 bases: TGTGCCAGCAGCCTCTGGGGACTAGCTATCGGGGAGCTGTTTTTT.